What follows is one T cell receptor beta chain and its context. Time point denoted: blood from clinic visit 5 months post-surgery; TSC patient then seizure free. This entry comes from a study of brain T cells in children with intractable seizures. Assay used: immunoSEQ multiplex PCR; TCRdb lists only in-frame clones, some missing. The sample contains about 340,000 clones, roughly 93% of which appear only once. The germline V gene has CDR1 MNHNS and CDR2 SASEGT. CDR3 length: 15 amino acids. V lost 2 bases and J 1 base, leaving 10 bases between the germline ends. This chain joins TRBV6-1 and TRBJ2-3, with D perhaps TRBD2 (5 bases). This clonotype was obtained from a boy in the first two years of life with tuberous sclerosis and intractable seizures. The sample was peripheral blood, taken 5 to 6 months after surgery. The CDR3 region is CASSERAGGTDTQYF. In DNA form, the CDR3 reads TGTGCCAGCAGTGAACGTGCGGGTGGCACAGATACGCAGTATTTT.